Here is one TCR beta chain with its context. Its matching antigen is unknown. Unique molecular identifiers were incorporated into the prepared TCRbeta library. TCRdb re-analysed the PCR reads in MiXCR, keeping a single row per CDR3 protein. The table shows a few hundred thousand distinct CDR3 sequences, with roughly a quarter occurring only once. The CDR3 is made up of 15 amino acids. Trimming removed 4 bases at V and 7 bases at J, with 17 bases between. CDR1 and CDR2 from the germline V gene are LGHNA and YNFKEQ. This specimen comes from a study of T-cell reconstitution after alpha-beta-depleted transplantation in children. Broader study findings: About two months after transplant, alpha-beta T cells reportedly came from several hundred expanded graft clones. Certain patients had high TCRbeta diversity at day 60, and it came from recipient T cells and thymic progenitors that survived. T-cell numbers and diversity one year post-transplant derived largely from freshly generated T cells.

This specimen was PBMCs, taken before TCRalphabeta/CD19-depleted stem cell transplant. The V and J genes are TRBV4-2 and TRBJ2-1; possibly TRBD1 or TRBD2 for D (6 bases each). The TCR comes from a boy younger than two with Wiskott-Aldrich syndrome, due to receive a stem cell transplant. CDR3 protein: CASSPGAGTLNEQFF. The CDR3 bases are TGTGCCAGCAGCCCGGGGGCAGGGACCTTGAATGAGCAGTTCTTC.